This T cell receptor beta chain was captured by sequencing in a study of CDR3 diversity in severe acne. In its sample, this clonotype was seen many times. MiXCR, applied by TCRdb to the PCR reads, yields one record per CDR3 protein. The repertoire holds fewer than 100,000 distinct CDR3 sequences, with 45% to 55% as singletons. Sequenced: blood. The TCR was taken from a male donor in good health, without acne.

The CDR3 region has the DNA TGTGCCAGCAGCCCACAGGGGTACAATGAGCAGTTCTTC. Amino acid sequence: CASSPQGYNEQFF. The chain employs TRBV6-6 and TRBJ2-1; 7 bases are a match to TRBD1. Germline CDR1 is MNHNY and CDR2 is SVGAGI (reference sequence). The CDR3 covers 13 residues. Losses at the gene ends were 6 bases for V and 4 bases for J; bases not matched to a gene: 3.